The rows below give T cell receptor beta chains drawn from one sample of a study of blood T cell repertoires in COVID-19. Assay used: immunoSEQ multiplex PCR; TCRdb lists only in-frame clones, some missing. The sample contains about 190,000 clones, roughly 89% of which appear only once. Sequencing was performed on peripheral blood. The receptors shown here come from a man aged 40-55 years with acute or convalescent COVID-19. Both conserved end residues are part of each CDR3. D genes are given only for firm matches. Not every row has a clone size; where given, it reads once, few, many or a size class.

d_gene: TRBD1
j_gene: TRBJ2-2
v_gene: TRBV10-3
abundance: NA
CDR3nt: TGTGCCATCAGAGGGACAGGGGAGGCCGGGGAGCTGTTTTTT
CDR3aa: CAIRGTGEAGELFF

d_gene: NA
j_gene: TRBJ1-6
v_gene: TRBV5-6
abundance: NA
CDR3nt: TGTGCTAGCAGCCGAGGACCGGGTCGGGAGAACTTT
CDR3aa: CASSRGPGRENF

d_gene: TRBD2
j_gene: TRBJ2-1
v_gene: TRBV4-1
abundance: NA
CDR3nt: TGCGCCAGCAGCCTCTACCCGGCGACTAGCGGGGGGACATACAATGAGCAGTTCTTC
CDR3aa: CASSLYPATSGGTYNEQFF

d_gene: TRBD1
j_gene: TRBJ1-2
v_gene: TRBV7-2
abundance: NA
CDR3nt: TGTGCCAGCAGCCCCCGACAGGGTCCCTATGGCTACACCTTC
CDR3aa: CASSPRQGPYGYTF

d_gene: TRBD2
j_gene: TRBJ2-3
v_gene: TRBV19
abundance: NA
CDR3nt: TGTGCCAGCATGATACGCGGGGGGCGAATAGATACGCAGTATTTT
CDR3aa: CASMIRGGRIDTQYF

d_gene: TRBD1
j_gene: TRBJ2-3
v_gene: TRBV5-4
abundance: NA
CDR3nt: TGTGCCAGCAGCTTGGACAGGGGCACCACAGATACGCAGTATTTT
CDR3aa: CASSLDRGTTDTQYF

d_gene: NA
j_gene: TRBJ1-5
v_gene: TRBV6-6
abundance: NA
CDR3nt: TGTGCCGCGGGGGGGCAGCCCCAGCATTTT
CDR3aa: CAAGGQPQHF

d_gene: NA
j_gene: TRBJ1-3
v_gene: TRBV4-2
abundance: few
CDR3nt: TGTGCCAGCAGCCAAGATGGGAGGGGTTCCCTCTCTGGAAACACCATATATTTT
CDR3aa: CASSQDGRGSLSGNTIYF

d_gene: TRBD1
j_gene: TRBJ2-2
v_gene: TRBV4-3
abundance: NA
CDR3nt: TGCGCCAGCAGCCAACCGGGACAGGGGGTCACCGGGGAGCTGTTTTTT
CDR3aa: CASSQPGQGVTGELFF

d_gene: NA
j_gene: TRBJ1-1
v_gene: TRBV10-2
abundance: few
CDR3nt: TGCGCCAGCAGTGAGTGGTTGGGAGGGGTCGGCGCTGAAGCTTTCTTT
CDR3aa: CASSEWLGGVGAEAFF

d_gene: NA
j_gene: TRBJ2-2
v_gene: TRBV30
abundance: few
CDR3nt: TGTGCCTGGGGGGACATCCCGGGGGAGCTGTTTTTT
CDR3aa: CAWGDIPGELFF

d_gene: TRBD2
j_gene: TRBJ2-1
v_gene: TRBV5-1
abundance: NA
CDR3nt: TGCGCCAGCAGCCCCATGACTAGCGGGGAGTGGGGGCAGTTCTTC
CDR3aa: CASSPMTSGEWGQFF

d_gene: NA
j_gene: TRBJ2-2
v_gene: TRBV5-1
abundance: once
CDR3nt: TGCGCCAGCAGCTACGGGTGGGAGCTGTTTTTT
CDR3aa: CASSYGWELFF

d_gene: TRBD1
j_gene: TRBJ1-6
v_gene: TRBV13
abundance: few
CDR3nt: TGTGCCAGCAGACTAAAGGGGGCTGGTGATAATTCACCCCTCCACTTT
CDR3aa: CASRLKGAGDNSPLHF

d_gene: NA
j_gene: TRBJ1-6
v_gene: TRBV5-1
abundance: NA
CDR3nt: TGCGCCAGCAGCCGGGACTCCTATAATTCACCCCTCCACTTT
CDR3aa: CASSRDSYNSPLHF

d_gene: NA
j_gene: TRBJ2-7
v_gene: TRBV12-2
abundance: NA
CDR3nt: TGTGCAAGTCGCCCTAGTCTGGCAGGGGAAAACTACGAGCAGTACTTC
CDR3aa: CASRPSLAGENYEQYF

d_gene: TRBD1
j_gene: TRBJ1-5
v_gene: TRBV29-1
abundance: NA
CDR3nt: TGCAGCGTTGCGGGACAGCTCAATCAGCCCCAGCATTTT
CDR3aa: CSVAGQLNQPQHF

d_gene: TRBD2
j_gene: TRBJ2-7
v_gene: TRBV28
abundance: NA
CDR3nt: TGTGCCAGCAGCTACCTCGGGACTAGCGGGGGGGCACGGGAGCAGTACTTC
CDR3aa: CASSYLGTSGGAREQYF

d_gene: NA
j_gene: TRBJ1-1
v_gene: TRBV5-1
abundance: NA
CDR3nt: TGCGCCAGCAGCTTGGTGAGTCCGGGGTACACTGAAGCTTTCTTT
CDR3aa: CASSLVSPGYTEAFF

d_gene: NA
j_gene: TRBJ2-6
v_gene: TRBV7-9
abundance: NA
CDR3nt: TGTGCCAGCAGCTCAAATACAGGGTCGCCTGGGGCCAACGTCCTGACTTTC
CDR3aa: CASSSNTGSPGANVLTF

d_gene: TRBD2
j_gene: TRBJ2-5
v_gene: TRBV3-1/TRBV3-2
abundance: NA
CDR3nt: TGTGCCAGCAGCCATTCTCCCCCATCGGTAGCGGGGTACCAAGAGACCCAGTACTTC
CDR3aa: CASSHSPPSVAGYQETQYF

d_gene: NA
j_gene: TRBJ2-2
v_gene: TRBV7-3
abundance: once
CDR3nt: TGTGCCAGCAGCTTAGGCGGGCACACCGGGGAGCTGTTTTTT
CDR3aa: CASSLGGHTGELFF

d_gene: NA
j_gene: TRBJ1-2
v_gene: TRBV6-5
abundance: once
CDR3nt: TGTGCCAGCAGTAGACAGGACTATGGCTACACCTTC
CDR3aa: CASSRQDYGYTF

d_gene: NA
j_gene: TRBJ1-2
v_gene: TRBV11-2
abundance: NA
CDR3nt: TGTGCCAGCAGCGAGCCGGGGGGACGTGCGAACTATGGCTACACCTTC
CDR3aa: CASSEPGGRANYGYTF

d_gene: TRBD1
j_gene: TRBJ2-5
v_gene: TRBV4-1
abundance: NA
CDR3nt: TGCGCCAGCAGCCATAATAGTCCCGGGACAGGGGGAGAGACCCAGTACTTC
CDR3aa: CASSHNSPGTGGETQYF

d_gene: NA
j_gene: TRBJ1-5
v_gene: TRBV11-2
abundance: NA
CDR3nt: TGTGCCAGCAGCTTAAGGGGCGAGGTAAATCAGCCCCAGCATTTT
CDR3aa: CASSLRGEVNQPQHF

d_gene: TRBD2
j_gene: TRBJ2-1
v_gene: TRBV18
abundance: NA
CDR3nt: TGTGCCAGCTCATCCTTAGCGGGGGGTATTGGCAATGAGCAGTTCTTC
CDR3aa: CASSSLAGGIGNEQFF

d_gene: TRBD1
j_gene: TRBJ2-5
v_gene: TRBV19
abundance: NA
CDR3nt: TGTGCCAGTAGTGGGCAGGGGGCGGGAGAGACCCAGTACTTC
CDR3aa: CASSGQGAGETQYF

d_gene: NA
j_gene: TRBJ1-2
v_gene: TRBV28
abundance: once
CDR3nt: TGTGCCAGCAGTTCTGGGGCCCCAACCTATGGCTACACCTTC
CDR3aa: CASSSGAPTYGYTF

d_gene: NA
j_gene: TRBJ1-1
v_gene: TRBV28
abundance: NA
CDR3nt: TGTGCCAGCAGTTTTAGACTAGCCAGTGATATGAACACTGAAGCTTTCTTT
CDR3aa: CASSFRLASDMNTEAFF

d_gene: TRBD2
j_gene: TRBJ2-5
v_gene: TRBV3-1/TRBV3-2
abundance: NA
CDR3nt: TGTGCCAGCAGCCAGACAAGACTAGCGGGGGCAGAGACCCAGTACTTC
CDR3aa: CASSQTRLAGAETQYF

d_gene: NA
j_gene: TRBJ2-1
v_gene: TRBV19
abundance: NA
CDR3nt: TGTGCCAGTAGTATGGATTGGGAGAGAAACAAAGGGCAGTTCTTC
CDR3aa: CASSMDWERNKGQFF

d_gene: NA
j_gene: TRBJ2-5
v_gene: TRBV4-2
abundance: NA
CDR3nt: TGTGCCAGCAGCCAAGACTCTATCCAAGAGACCCAGTACTTC
CDR3aa: CASSQDSIQETQYF

d_gene: TRBD2
j_gene: TRBJ2-3
v_gene: TRBV3-1/TRBV3-2
abundance: NA
CDR3nt: TGTGCCAGCAGCCAAGGACTAGCGGGGGGCACAGATACGCAGTATTTT
CDR3aa: CASSQGLAGGTDTQYF

d_gene: NA
j_gene: TRBJ2-7
v_gene: TRBV3-1/TRBV3-2
abundance: NA
CDR3nt: TGTGCCAGCAGCCAAGTACTATTCTCCTACGAGCAGTACTTC
CDR3aa: CASSQVLFSYEQYF

d_gene: NA
j_gene: TRBJ2-7
v_gene: TRBV27
abundance: NA
CDR3nt: TGTGCCAGCAGTATGACTAGGTACGAGCAGTACTTC
CDR3aa: CASSMTRYEQYF

d_gene: NA
j_gene: TRBJ1-3
v_gene: TRBV13
abundance: once
CDR3nt: TGTGCCAGCAGCCTAAAGCTAAACAGTGGAAGGACAACTGGAAACACCATATATTTT
CDR3aa: CASSLKLNSGRTTGNTIYF

d_gene: NA
j_gene: TRBJ2-2
v_gene: TRBV3-1/TRBV3-2
abundance: NA
CDR3nt: TGTGCCAGCAGCCAAGATCGGCTAGGGAACACCGGGGAGCTGTTTTTT
CDR3aa: CASSQDRLGNTGELFF

d_gene: NA
j_gene: TRBJ1-3
v_gene: TRBV2
abundance: NA
CDR3nt: TGTGCCAGCAGTGGTCTGCAGGGCAATCCTAAAAACTCTGGAAACACCATATATTTT
CDR3aa: CASSGLQGNPKNSGNTIYF

d_gene: TRBD1
j_gene: TRBJ1-1
v_gene: TRBV27
abundance: NA
CDR3nt: TGTGCCAGCAGGTGGACAGGGTTGGACACTGAAGCTTTCTTT
CDR3aa: CASRWTGLDTEAFF

d_gene: NA
j_gene: TRBJ2-1
v_gene: TRBV11-1
abundance: NA
CDR3nt: TGTGCCAGCAGCTTCCGTTTAGGGGGCAATGAGCAGTTCTTC
CDR3aa: CASSFRLGGNEQFF

d_gene: TRBD1
j_gene: TRBJ2-3
v_gene: TRBV24-1
abundance: NA
CDR3nt: TGTGCCACCAGTGAACCGACAGGGGAGGTCACAGATACGCAGTATTTT
CDR3aa: CATSEPTGEVTDTQYF